This T cell receptor beta chain was identified during a study of blood T cell repertoires in COVID-19. The wider study: T cells, B-cell-depleted T cells, or PBMCs provided the cDNA or gDNA that served as material.

Germline CDR1 and CDR2: SGHTA and FQGNSA. V gave up 4 bases and J gave up 2 bases, with 14 bases separating them. The CDR3 extends over 15 amino acids. Method: immunoSEQ multiplex PCR; TCRdb's copy keeps in-frame clones and lacks some. The table lists tens of thousands of clones, 60% to 80% of them singletons, with about 33% in the top ten. The receptor was isolated from a woman of 80 years or more with acute or convalescent COVID-19. Material: peripheral blood. The chain links TRBV7-2 to TRBJ1-1; D is possibly TRBD1 (5 bases). CDR3 sequence reads: CASSSQGSFNTEAFF. CDR3 coding DNA: TGTGCCAGCAGCTCCCAGGGTTCGTTCAACACTGAAGCTTTCTTT. Based on the CDR3 plus reference TRBV7-2 and TRBJ1-1, the full variable domain is GAGVSQSPSNKVTEKGKDVELRCDPISGHTALYWYRQSLGQGLEFLIYFQGNSAPDKSGLPSDRFSAERTGGSVSTLTIQRTQQEDSAVYLCASSSQGSFNTEAFFGQGTRLTVV.